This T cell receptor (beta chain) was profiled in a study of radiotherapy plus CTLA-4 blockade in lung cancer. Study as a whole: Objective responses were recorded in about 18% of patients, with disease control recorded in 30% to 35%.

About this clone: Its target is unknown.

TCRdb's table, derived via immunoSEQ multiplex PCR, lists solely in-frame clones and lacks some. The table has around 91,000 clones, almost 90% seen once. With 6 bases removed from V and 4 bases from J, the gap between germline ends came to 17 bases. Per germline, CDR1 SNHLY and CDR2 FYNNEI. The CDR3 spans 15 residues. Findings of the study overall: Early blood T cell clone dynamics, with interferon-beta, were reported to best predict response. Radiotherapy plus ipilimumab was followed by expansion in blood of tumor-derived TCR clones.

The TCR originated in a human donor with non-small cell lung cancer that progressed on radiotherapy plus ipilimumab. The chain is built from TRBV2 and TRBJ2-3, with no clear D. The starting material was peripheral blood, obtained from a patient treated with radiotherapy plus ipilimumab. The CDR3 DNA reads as TGTGCCAGCAGCTCCGACTGGGTGCAGGCAGATACGCAGTATTTT. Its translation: CASSSDWVQADTQYF.